The 15 T cell receptor beta chains below come from one sample, sequenced in a study of T cell responses to AZD1222 COVID-19 vaccine. The assay was immunoSEQ multiplex PCR, and TCRdb's table has in-frame clones only and misses some. The table records roughly 100,000 clones, 85% to 90% of them present only once. The specimen comprised peripheral blood, sampled on day 0 of AZD1222 vaccination. The receptor source for this set is an adult in good health.

The V gene is TRBV28, the J gene TRBJ2-7, with D perhaps being TRBD1 or TRBD2 (7 bases each). The CDR3 is made up of 12 amino acids. CDR1 is MDHEN and CDR2 is SYDVKM in the germline V gene. V was clipped by 8 bases and J by 7 bases, with 15 bases between them. The DNA for the CDR3 is TGTGCCAGCCTCAGGGGGGGAATGGAGCAGTACTTC. Its translation is CASLRGGMEQYF.

The rearrangement links TRBV7-3 to TRBJ1-5; D remains unclear. V shed 8 bases and J shed 7 bases, with 9 bases lying between them. There are 11 residues in the CDR3. CDR1 and CDR2 (germline): SGHTA, FQGTGA. The chain's CDR3 is CASWSIQPQHF. As DNA, the CDR3 is TGTGCCAGCTGGAGCATCCAGCCCCAGCATTTT.

The V call is TRBV4-2, the J call TRBJ2-1; D is perhaps TRBD2 (6 bases). The CDR3 has 14 residues. Trimming took off 1 base at V and 9 bases at J, with 13 bases between the two ends. Per the germline V gene, CDR1 is LGHNA and CDR2 is YNFKEQ. CDR3 amino acids: CASSQGEVATEQFF. The CDR3 coding sequence is TGTGCCAGCAGCCAAGGGGAGGTAGCCACTGAGCAGTTCTTC.

This clone was counted a single time. The rearrangement uses TRBV11-3 and TRBJ2-5; perhaps TRBD2 as D (5 bases). The germline CDR1 and CDR2 sequences are SGHNT and YENEEA. CDR3 size: 16 residues. The germline V and J ends were trimmed by 2 bases and 1 base, with 14 bases remaining between them. CDR3: CASSLRSRAGQETQYF. The DNA for the CDR3 is TGTGCCAGCAGCTTAAGGTCGAGGGCGGGCCAAGAGACCCAGTACTTC.

V gene TRBV7-2 combines with J gene TRBJ1-1; D is undetermined. Trimming stripped 7 bases from V and 2 bases from J, with 14 bases between. The CDR3 contains 14 residues. From germline, CDR1 is SGHTA and CDR2 FQGNSA. CDR3 loop: CASTLGRANTEAFF. The CDR3 region has the DNA TGTGCCAGCACCCTAGGTAGAGCTAACACTGAAGCTTTCTTT. The variable domain in full, completed from reference TRBV7-2 and TRBJ1-1, reads GAGVSQSPSNKVTEKGKDVELRCDPISGHTALYWYRQSLGQGLEFLIYFQGNSAPDKSGLPSDRFSAERTGGSVSTLTIQRTQQEDSAVYLCASTLGRANTEAFFGQGTRLTVV.

The genes are TRBV28 and TRBJ2-2, with 7 bases lining up with TRBD1. The CDR3 contains 16 residues. The V gene end was trimmed by 7 bases and the J gene end by 3 bases; junction bases not matched to a gene: 11. Germline CDR1 and CDR2: MDHEN and SYDVKM. This chain's CDR3 is CASTDRQGLYTGELFF. The CDR3 nucleotides are TGTGCCAGCACCGACCGACAGGGTCTCTACACCGGGGAGCTGTTTTTT.

V usage is TRBV7-9 and J usage is TRBJ1-6; possibly TRBD1 for D (6 bases). The CDR3 is 13 residues long. Germline V CDR1 and CDR2: SEHNR, FQNEAQ (reference sequence). Trimming cost V 4 bases and J 14 bases, with 15 bases left between them. The CDR3 is CASSSVRQGTLHF. The CDR3 DNA follows: TGTGCCAGCAGCTCGGTCCGGCAGGGGACCCTCCACTTT.

The chain recombines TRBV11-2 with TRBJ2-7, with D tentatively TRBD1 (5 bases). V was trimmed by 6 bases and J by 3 bases, leaving 12 bases between them. Germline V CDR1 and CDR2: SGHAT, FQNNGV. CDR3 length: 13 amino acids. CDR3 in DNA: TGTGCCAGCAGTTCCCAGGGAATCTACGAGCAGTACTTC. Residues: CASSSQGIYEQYF. The full variable domain, rest sourced from reference TRBV11-2 and TRBJ2-7, is EAGVAQSPRYKIIEKRQSVAFWCNPISGHATLYWYQQILGQGPKLLIQFQNNGVVDDSQLPKDRFSAERLKGVDSTLKIQPAKLEDSAVYLCASSSQGIYEQYFGPGTRLTVT.

This clone occurred once. The chain joins TRBV11-2 to TRBJ1-3; 8 bases line up with TRBD1. The CDR3 has 16 amino acids. V shed 4 bases and J 5 bases; nucleotides not matched to a gene: 10. Germline V CDR1 and CDR2: SGHAT, FQNNGV. CDR3 loop: CASSYLPGTGRNTIYF. In nucleotides, the CDR3 is TGTGCCAGCAGCTACCTCCCGGGGACAGGCAGAAACACCATATATTTT.

The genes are TRBV5-5 and TRBJ1-1, with D unresolved. Per germline, CDR1 SGHKS and CDR2 YYEKEE (reference sequence). V was clipped by 4 bases and J by 4 bases, with 17 bases between them. CDR3 length: 15 residues. CDR3 nucleotide sequence: TGTGCCAGCAGCCCGTCTACACTTCGAATCACTGAAGCTTTCTTT. It specifies CASSPSTLRITEAFF.

This chain connects TRBV2 to TRBJ2-5; D gene unclear. The V end was cut by 0 bases, the J end by 5 bases, with 13 bases between. CDR3 length: 15 residues. Germline V lookup: CDR1 SNHLY, CDR2 FYNNEI. This chain's CDR3 is CASSEALGSGETQYF. CDR3 bases: TGTGCCAGCAGTGAAGCGCTTGGCAGTGGCGAGACCCAGTACTTC.

The genes are TRBV7-2 and TRBJ2-3; the match to TRBD2 covers 8 bases. The CDR3 spans 13 residues. Germline CDR1 reads SGHTA; CDR2 reads FQGNSA. J lost 6 bases, V lost 5 bases, and 4 bases had no gene match. CDR3 sequence: CASSGPSGDTQYF. Here the CDR3 DNA reads TGTGCCAGCAGCGGGCCTAGCGGGGATACGCAGTATTTT.

This chain joins TRBV6-5 and TRBJ2-7; 9 bases align to TRBD1. V trimming: 4 bases; J trimming: 5 bases; junction bases outside the gene matches: 9. Germline CDR1 reads MNHEY; CDR2 reads SVGAGI. This CDR3 spans 15 amino acids. CDR3 amino acids: CASSSQGTGFNEQYF. For the CDR3, the DNA is TGTGCCAGCAGTTCCCAAGGGACAGGGTTTAACGAGCAGTACTTC.

This clone was recorded once. V usage is TRBV5-1 and J usage is TRBJ1-2; D perhaps matches TRBD1 (6 bases). The V end was cut by 3 bases, the J end by 2 bases, with 11 bases between. Germline V gene sequence: CDR1 SGHRS, CDR2 YFSETQ. This CDR3 is built from 14 residues. CDR3 region: CASSSLTGNYGYTF. Written as DNA, the CDR3 is TGCGCCAGCAGCTCACTAACAGGGAACTATGGCTACACCTTC.

This clone was seen only a few times. This chain uses TRBV28 with TRBJ1-2; TRBD1 agrees at 9 bases. Per the germline V gene, CDR1 is MDHEN and CDR2 is SYDVKM. V shed 5 bases, J shed 1 base, and the junction held 14 bases outside the gene matches. There are 18 residues in the CDR3. Here the CDR3 reads CASSPRDRASASNYGYTF. CDR3 DNA sequence: TGTGCCAGCAGTCCCCGGGACAGGGCGTCCGCCAGTAACTATGGCTACACCTTC.